The T cell receptor (beta chain) under discussion was sequenced for a study of blood T cell repertoires in COVID-19. For the study at large: From the United States, Italy and Spain came samples of acute and convalescent COVID-19.

Authors' methods: It was from reference gene primer amplification that nucleated cell counts were estimated. Generated by immunoSEQ multiplex PCR, the TCRdb table keeps only in-frame clones and is missing some. That table gives V, J and clone size, and the DNA gave D and trimming. The sample records 120,000 to 150,000 clones, 75% to 85% being singletons. The sequence was obtained from a woman of 80 years or more with acute or convalescent COVID-19. Sequencing was done on a sample of peripheral blood.

CDR3 sequence reads: CASSQGGGLSYGYTF. In DNA, the CDR3 is TGCGCCAGCAGCCAAGGGGGAGGGCTCTCCTATGGCTACACCTTC. The rearrangement links TRBV4-1 to TRBJ1-2; D unresolved. Germline V CDR1 and CDR2: MGHRA, YSYEKL. V was pared by 1 base and J by 4 bases, with 13 bases between. The CDR3 totals 15 residues.